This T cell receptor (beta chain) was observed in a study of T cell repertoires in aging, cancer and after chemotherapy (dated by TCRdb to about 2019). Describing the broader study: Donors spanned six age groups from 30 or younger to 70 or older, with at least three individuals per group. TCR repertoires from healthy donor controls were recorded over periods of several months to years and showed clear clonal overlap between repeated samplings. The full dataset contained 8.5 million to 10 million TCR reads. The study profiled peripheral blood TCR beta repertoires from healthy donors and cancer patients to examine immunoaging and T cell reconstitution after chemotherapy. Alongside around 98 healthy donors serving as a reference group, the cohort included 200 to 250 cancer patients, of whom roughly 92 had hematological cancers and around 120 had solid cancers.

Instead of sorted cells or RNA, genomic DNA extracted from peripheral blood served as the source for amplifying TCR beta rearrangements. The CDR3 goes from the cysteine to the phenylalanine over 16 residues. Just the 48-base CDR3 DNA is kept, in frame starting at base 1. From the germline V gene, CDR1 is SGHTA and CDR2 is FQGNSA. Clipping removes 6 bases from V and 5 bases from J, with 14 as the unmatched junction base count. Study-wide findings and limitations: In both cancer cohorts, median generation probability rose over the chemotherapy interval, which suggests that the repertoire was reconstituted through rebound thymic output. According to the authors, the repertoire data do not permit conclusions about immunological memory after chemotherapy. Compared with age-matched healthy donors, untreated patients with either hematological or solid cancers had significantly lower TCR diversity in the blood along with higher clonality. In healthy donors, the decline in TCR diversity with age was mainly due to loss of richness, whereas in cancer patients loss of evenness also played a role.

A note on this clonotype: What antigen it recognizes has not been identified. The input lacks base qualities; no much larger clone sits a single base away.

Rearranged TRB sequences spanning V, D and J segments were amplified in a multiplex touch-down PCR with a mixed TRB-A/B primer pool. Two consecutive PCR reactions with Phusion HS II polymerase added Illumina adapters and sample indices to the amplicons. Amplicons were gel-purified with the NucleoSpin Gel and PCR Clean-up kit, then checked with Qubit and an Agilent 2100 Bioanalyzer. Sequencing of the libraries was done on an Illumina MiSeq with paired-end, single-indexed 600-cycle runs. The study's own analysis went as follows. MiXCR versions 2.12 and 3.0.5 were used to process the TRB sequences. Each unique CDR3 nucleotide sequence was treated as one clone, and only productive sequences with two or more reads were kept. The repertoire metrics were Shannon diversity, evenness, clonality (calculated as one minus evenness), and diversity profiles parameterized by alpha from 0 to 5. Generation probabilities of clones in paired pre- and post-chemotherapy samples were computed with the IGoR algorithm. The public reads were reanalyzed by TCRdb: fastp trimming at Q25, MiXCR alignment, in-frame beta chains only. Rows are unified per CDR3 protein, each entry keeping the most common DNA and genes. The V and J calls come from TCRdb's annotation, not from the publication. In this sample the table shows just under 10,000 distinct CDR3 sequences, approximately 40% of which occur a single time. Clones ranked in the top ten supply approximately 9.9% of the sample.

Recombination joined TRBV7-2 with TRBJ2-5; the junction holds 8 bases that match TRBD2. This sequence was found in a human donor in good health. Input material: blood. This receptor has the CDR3 CASSPRTSRWWETQYF. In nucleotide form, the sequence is TGTGCCAGCAGTCCCCGGACTAGCCGGTGGTGGGAGACCCAGTACTTC. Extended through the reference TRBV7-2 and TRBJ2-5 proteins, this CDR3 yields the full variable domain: GAGVSQSPSNKVTEKGKDVELRCDPISGHTALYWYRQSLGQGLEFLIYFQGNSAPDKSGLPSDRFSAERTGGSVSTLTIQRTQQEDSAVYLCASSPRTSRWWETQYFGPGTRLLVL.